The 30 T cell receptor beta chains reported below all come from one sample, sequenced in a study of blood T cell repertoires in COVID-19. Assay: immunoSEQ multiplex PCR; the TCRdb copy retains only in-frame clones and omits some. The table has 250,000 to 350,000 clones, around four fifths seen once. Sequenced input: peripheral blood. All receptors derive from a woman between 45 and 60 years old with active or convalescent COVID-19.

This clone showed up just a few times. The chain joins TRBV2 to TRBJ1-2, with TRBD1 matching over 7 bases. This CDR3 region has 12 residues. Germline V gene data show CDR1 as SNHLY and CDR2 as FYNNEI. Unmatched junction bases numbered 6, after V lost 6 bases and J lost 8 bases. This CDR3 reads CASSNRGGGYTF. DNA of the CDR3: TGTGCCAGCAGCAACAGGGGAGGAGGCTACACCTTC. The complete variable domain, with remaining parts taken from reference TRBV2 and TRBJ1-2, reads EPEVTQTPSHQVTQMGQEVILRCVPISNHLYFYWYRQILGQKVEFLVSFYNNEISEKSEIFDDQFSVERPDGSNFTLKIRSTKLEDSAMYFCASSNRGGGYTFGSGTRLTVV.

The chain carries TRBV7-9 and TRBJ1-6; TRBD1 agrees at 10 bases. Trimming at V came to 5 bases and at J to 10 bases, leaving 11 bases not matched to a gene. The CDR3 covers 16 residues. The germline gives CDR1 SEHNR, CDR2 FQNEAQ (reference sequence). The CDR3 coding sequence is TGTGCCAGCAGCCAATTCCCGGGACAGGGGAGATCACCCCTCCACTTT. Its protein product is CASSQFPGQGRSPLHF.

The chain carries TRBV21-1 and TRBJ2-1; no check of the table's D call, TRBD2, against the DNA was made. TRBV21-1 is flagged as a pseudogene. The CDR3 covers 17 residues. CDR3 nucleotide sequence: TGTGCCAGCAGCAAATCCCCCCATACGGGAGAAAGGAATGAGCAGTTCTTC. Its translation is CASSKSPHTGERNEQFF.

The rearrangement links TRBV27 to TRBJ2-1, with a possible D match to TRBD2 (6 bases). The V gene's germline CDR1 is MNHEY and CDR2 SMNVEV (reference sequence). CDR3 length: 15 residues. The V and J ends lost 5 bases and 7 bases respectively, with 18 bases between them. CDR3 nucleotide sequence: TGTGCCAGCAGTATGACTAGGTTGTTAAGAAATGAGCAGTTCTTC. Protein: CASSMTRLLRNEQFF.

The chain joins TRBV4-1 to TRBJ2-2, with D possibly matching TRBD1 (6 bases). This CDR3 is 15 amino acids long. The V gene lost 0 bases and the J gene lost 5 bases, with 10 bases spanning the gap. Germline V gene lookup returns CDR1 MGHRA and CDR2 YSYEKL. CDR3 residues: CASSQEGARTGELFF. CDR3 coding DNA: TGCGCCAGCAGCCAAGAGGGGGCGCGGACCGGGGAGCTGTTTTTT.

Remarks on this clone: Other DNA sequences in this specimen translate into the identical CDR3. This chain connects TRBV11-2 to TRBJ1-4; 7 bases match TRBD1. Germline values: CDR1 SGHAT, CDR2 FQNNGV. V shed 3 bases and J 8 bases; nucleotides not matched to a gene: 6. The CDR3 length is 14 residues. The CDR3: CASSFRQGGEKLFF. DNA of the CDR3: TGTGCCAGCAGCTTTAGACAGGGTGGGGAAAAACTGTTTTTT.

V and J are TRBV2 and TRBJ2-2; tentatively, D is TRBD1 (6 bases). Looked up from germline, CDR1 is SNHLY and CDR2 is FYNNEI. The ends were cut back, 9 bases at V and 1 base at J, with 9 bases in the middle. The CDR3 totals 13 residues. CDR3 region: CARKQGNTGELFF. As DNA, the CDR3 is TGTGCCAGAAAACAGGGGAACACCGGGGAGCTGTTTTTT.

The V call is TRBV6-6, the J call TRBJ1-6; 10 nucleotides line up with TRBD1. CDR3 length: 17 amino acids. Trimming removed 5 bases from V and 10 bases from J; junction bases left unmatched: 14. CDR1 and CDR2 (germline): MNHNY, SVGAGI (reference sequence). As DNA, the CDR3 is TGTGCCAGCAGTCCGGGACAGGGGCTCCGGCCGGGGTCACCCCTCCACTTT. Translation gives CASSPGQGLRPGSPLHF.

The V call is TRBV28, the J call TRBJ2-7, with 9 bases matching TRBD1. CDR1 and CDR2 from the germline V gene are MDHEN and SYDVKM. This CDR3 contains 14 residues. V was clipped by 5 bases and J by 3 bases; unmatched bases: 5. The CDR3 DNA reads as TGTGCCAGCAGTCCGGACAGGGGTTTCTACGAGCAGTACTTC. This encodes CASSPDRGFYEQYF.

V is TRBV5-4 and J is TRBJ2-7; D may be TRBD2 (6 bases). The CDR3 runs to 16 residues. V lost 4 bases to trimming and J lost 2 bases, with 19 bases between them. From germline, CDR1 is SGHNT and CDR2 YYREEE (reference sequence). The CDR3 nucleotides are TGTGCCAGCAGCGACGGGGGAGTGGGAGGAACCTACGAGCAGTACTTC. Protein sequence: CASSDGGVGGTYEQYF.

The gene calls are TRBV6-2 or TRBV6-3 and TRBJ1-4; no definite D call. The CDR3 runs 19 residues. Trimming shortened V by 2 bases and J by 2 bases, and 21 bases separated the two germline ends. The V gene's germline CDR1 is MNHEY and CDR2 SVGEGT. The CDR3 spells CASSYPLLTNLRTNEKLFF. CDR3 nucleotide sequence: TGTGCCAGCAGTTACCCCCTGCTTACTAACCTGCGGACTAATGAAAAACTGTTTTTT.

The chain has TRBV19 and TRBJ1-5, with D possibly matching TRBD1 (6 bases). V shed 1 base and J shed 5 bases, with 15 bases lying between them. CDR3 length equals 16 residues. Germline V CDR1 and CDR2: LNHDA, SQIVND (reference sequence). The DNA of the CDR3 is TGTGCCAGTAGTATAGGGGGACACCGCGGTGATCAGCCCCAGCATTTT. Its translation is CASSIGGHRGDQPQHF.

The chain is built from TRBV6-4 and TRBJ1-2; 7 nucleotides match TRBD1. This CDR3 contains 13 residues. The germline V gene has CDR1 MRHNA and CDR2 SNTAGT. V lost 6 bases, J lost 2 bases, and 3 bases stayed unmatched. CDR3: CASSVDRNYGYTF. The CDR3 nucleotides read TGTGCCAGCAGCGTGGACAGGAACTATGGCTACACCTTC.

The rearrangement uses TRBV11-3 and TRBJ2-3; possible D gene TRBD1, 6 bases. The V end lost 5 bases, the J end lost 2 bases, and 23 bases lay between the germline ends. The length of the CDR3 is 18 residues. Germline V gene sequence: CDR1 SGHNT, CDR2 YENEEA. CDR3 loop: CASSPGERFSLNTDTQYF. CDR3 coding DNA: TGTGCCAGCAGCCCAGGGGAGCGGTTTTCTCTTAACACAGATACGCAGTATTTT.

The rearrangement joins TRBV6-5 to TRBJ2-7, with 10 bases that match TRBD2. Germline CDR1 is MNHEY and CDR2 is SVGAGI. The length of the CDR3 is 15 residues. J was trimmed by 4 bases and V by 6 bases; bases with no gene match: 9. CDR3 sequence (DNA): TGTGCCAGCAGCCAGGGACTAGCGTTAATTTACGAGCAGTACTTC. It encodes CASSQGLALIYEQYF.

The chain joins TRBV5-1 to TRBJ1-1, with D maybe TRBD1 (6 bases). CDR1 SGHRS and CDR2 YFSETQ come from the germline V gene. The CDR3 contains 14 residues. Trimming removed 7 bases at V and 5 bases at J, with 18 bases between. Written as DNA, the CDR3 is TGCGCCAGCGGACCTCGATCCAGGGGAACTGAAGCTTTCTTT. Protein: CASGPRSRGTEAFF.

The chain links TRBV5-5 to TRBJ2-7; the match to TRBD1 covers 9 bases. This CDR3 spans 16 amino acids. The J segment lost 2 bases and the V segment lost 4 bases, leaving 10 bases of the junction unmatched. Germline V CDR1 and CDR2: SGHKS, YYEKEE (reference sequence). CDR3 sequence: CASSPWGQGSAYEQYF. The CDR3 DNA reads TGTGCCAGCAGCCCGTGGGGACAGGGAAGCGCCTACGAGCAGTACTTC.

The CDR3 region has the DNA TGCGCCAGCAGCAGCCCGACAGACAATGAGCAGTTCTTC. Residues: CASSSPTDNEQFF. V usage is TRBV5-1 and J usage is TRBJ2-1; D possibly corresponds to TRBD1 (5 bases). Germline loops: CDR1 SGHRS, CDR2 YFSETQ. This CDR3 spans 13 amino acids. Trimming removed 4 bases at V and 5 bases at J, with 10 bases between.

V gene TRBV5-1 combines with J gene TRBJ2-1, with 8 bases lining up with TRBD2. The length of the CDR3 is 15 residues. J lost 5 bases, V lost 2 bases, and 6 bases had no gene match. From germline, CDR1 is SGHRS and CDR2 YFSETQ. As DNA, the CDR3 is TGCGCCAGCAGCTTATTTAGCGGGGCGAACAATGAGCAGTTCTTC. Translated: CASSLFSGANNEQFF.

This chain joins TRBV30 and TRBJ1-1; D uncertain. Germline V CDR1 and CDR2: GTSNPN, SVGIG (reference sequence). The germline V and J ends were trimmed by 5 bases and 3 bases, with 13 bases remaining between them. This CDR3 has 13 residues. CDR3 nucleotide sequence: TGTGCCTGGGGATCCGGAGGGTACACTGAAGCTTTCTTT. Translation gives CAWGSGGYTEAFF.

This chain joins TRBV28 and TRBJ2-5, with 12 bases identical to TRBD1. The CDR3 is made up of 17 amino acids. Germline-derived CDR1 and CDR2 are MDHEN and SYDVKM. The trim removed 7 bases at V and 7 bases at J, leaving 16 bases unmatched. CDR3 sequence: CASKGTGGGLPMGTQYF. The CDR3 coding sequence is TGTGCCAGCAAAGGGACAGGGGGCGGACTACCCATGGGGACCCAGTACTTC.

V usage is TRBV13 and J usage is TRBJ2-3; D unresolved. Deletions cut 3 bases from V and 0 bases from J, with 10 bases between. CDR1 is PRHDT, CDR2 FYEKMQ, per germline (reference sequence). The CDR3 sequence is 15 residues long. The CDR3 spells CASSFSSGSTDTQYF. The CDR3 DNA is TGTGCCAGCAGCTTTTCCTCCGGGAGCACAGATACGCAGTATTTT.

The chain is built from TRBV5-1 and TRBJ2-1, with TRBD2 matching 10 bases. CDR1 is SGHRS and CDR2 is YFSETQ in the germline V gene. The CDR3 loop spans 17 amino acids. V gave up 2 bases and J gave up 0 bases; unmatched junction bases: 5. CDR3 bases: TGCGCCAGCAGCTTTGGACTAGCGGTGAGCTCCTACAATGAGCAGTTCTTC. It yields the protein CASSFGLAVSSYNEQFF.

The chain has TRBV2 and TRBJ2-5; TRBD2 matches 12 bases. The CDR3 extends over 18 amino acids. Germline V gene lookup returns CDR1 SNHLY and CDR2 FYNNEI. V trimming: 4 bases; J trimming: 5 bases; junction bases outside the gene matches: 14. The CDR3 DNA follows: TGTGCCAGCAGTGGGCACGGGGCGACTAGCGGGAGTAAGGAGACCCAGTACTTC. Translating it yields CASSGHGATSGSKETQYF.

The chain recombines TRBV5-6 with TRBJ2-7; 7 nucleotides line up with TRBD1. V dropped 4 bases and J dropped 5; count of bases not matched to a gene: 12. Germline values: CDR1 SGHDT, CDR2 YYEEEE. The CDR3 is made up of 15 amino acids. CDR3 DNA sequence: TGTGCCAGCAGCCCCCCCGACAGGGATGTTGACGAGCAGTACTTC. Translating gives CASSPPDRDVDEQYF.

The chain links TRBV2 to TRBJ1-2; tentatively, D is TRBD1 (6 bases). V lost 2 bases and J lost 8, with 15 bases in between. From germline, CDR1 is SNHLY and CDR2 FYNNEI. This CDR3 is 14 amino acids long. CDR3 nucleotide sequence: TGTGCCAGCAGTGAACTGAAGGGGGGGAAGGGCTACACCTTC. It codes for CASSELKGGKGYTF.

This clone was counted a few times. The chain has TRBV27 and TRBJ2-1; 9 nucleotides agree with TRBD2. The CDR3 is made up of 15 amino acids. In germline, CDR1 is MNHEY, CDR2 SMNVEV (reference sequence). V lost 5 bases to trimming and J lost 7 bases; unmatched junction nucleotides: 9. CDR3 sequence (DNA): TGTGCCAGCAGTATGTTAGCGGGAGCAGGGAATGAGCAGTTCTTC. Its protein is CASSMLAGAGNEQFF.

V gene TRBV27 combines with J gene TRBJ1-1; 7 nucleotides agree with TRBD1. CDR1 and CDR2 from the germline V gene are MNHEY and SMNVEV (reference sequence). The CDR3 has 14 residues. The junction had 5 bases not matched to a gene; V was cut back by 7 bases and J by 0 bases. The CDR3 nucleotides read TGTGCCAGCATTAAACAGGGGCTGAACACTGAAGCTTTCTTT. Its protein product is CASIKQGLNTEAFF.

V usage is TRBV5-6 and J usage is TRBJ1-2, with TRBD1 as a possible D gene (6 bases). The CDR3 is made up of 14 amino acids. The V gene's germline CDR1 is SGHDT and CDR2 YYEEEE. The V end lost 2 bases, the J end lost 3 bases, and 11 bases lay between the germline ends. CDR3 sequence (DNA): TGTGCCAGCAGCTTAGGGGGGGAACACTATGGCTACACCTTC. Translated: CASSLGGEHYGYTF.

The chain uses TRBV5-4 and TRBJ2-1, with D possibly being TRBD1 (6 bases). This CDR3 is 18 amino acids long. V dropped 5 bases and J dropped 5 bases, with 26 bases sitting between them. The germline V gene encodes CDR1 SGHNT and CDR2 YYREEE (reference sequence). The CDR3 region has the DNA TGTGCCAGCAGTTCCGGGACATCGTCACAATTCGGGAACAATGAGCAGTTCTTC. Its translation: CASSSGTSSQFGNNEQFF.